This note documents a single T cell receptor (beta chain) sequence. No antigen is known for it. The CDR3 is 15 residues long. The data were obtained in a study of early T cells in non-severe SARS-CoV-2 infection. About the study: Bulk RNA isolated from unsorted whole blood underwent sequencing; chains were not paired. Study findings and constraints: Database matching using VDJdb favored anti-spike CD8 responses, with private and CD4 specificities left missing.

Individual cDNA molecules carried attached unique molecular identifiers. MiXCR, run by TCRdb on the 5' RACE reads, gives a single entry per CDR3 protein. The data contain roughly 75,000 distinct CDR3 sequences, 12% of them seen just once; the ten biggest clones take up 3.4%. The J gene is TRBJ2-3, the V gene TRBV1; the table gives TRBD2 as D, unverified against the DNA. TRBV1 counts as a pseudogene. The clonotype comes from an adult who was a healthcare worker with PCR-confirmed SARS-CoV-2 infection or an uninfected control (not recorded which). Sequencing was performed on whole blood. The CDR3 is CTSSEPGRATDTQYF. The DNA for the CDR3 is TGCACCAGCAGCGAGCCCGGGAGGGCCACAGATACGCAGTATTTT.